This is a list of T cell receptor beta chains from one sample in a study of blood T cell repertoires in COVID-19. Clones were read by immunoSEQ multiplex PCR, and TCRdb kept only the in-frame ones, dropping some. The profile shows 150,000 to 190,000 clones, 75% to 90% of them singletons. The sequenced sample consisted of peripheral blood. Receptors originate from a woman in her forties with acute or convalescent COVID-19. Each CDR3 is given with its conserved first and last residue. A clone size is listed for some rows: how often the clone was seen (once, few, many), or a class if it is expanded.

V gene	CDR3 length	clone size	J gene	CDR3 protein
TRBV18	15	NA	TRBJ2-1	CASSPGLELSYEQFF
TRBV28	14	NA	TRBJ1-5	CASSLGTAGQPQHF
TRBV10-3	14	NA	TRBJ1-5	CAISEQGGNQPQHF
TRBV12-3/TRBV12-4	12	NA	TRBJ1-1	CAAGRGNTEAFF
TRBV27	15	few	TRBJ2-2	CATFQPRGDTGELFF
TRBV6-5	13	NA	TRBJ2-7	CPLFWGQIYEQYF
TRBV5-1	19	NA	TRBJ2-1	CASSLVFMTNRGAYNEQFF
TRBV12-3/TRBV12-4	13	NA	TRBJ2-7	CASRPGLTYEQYF
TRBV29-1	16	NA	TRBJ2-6	CSVGNGGFSGANVLTF
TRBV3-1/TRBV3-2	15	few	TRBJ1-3	CASSPRDREWDTIYF
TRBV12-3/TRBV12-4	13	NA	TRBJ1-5	CASSLLSNQPQHF
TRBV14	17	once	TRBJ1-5	CASSQWPRVTSNQPQHF
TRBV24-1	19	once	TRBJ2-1	CATSDLASSGRAAYNEQFF
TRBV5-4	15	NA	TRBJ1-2	CASSLGTGPNYGYTF
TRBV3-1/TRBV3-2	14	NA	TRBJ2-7	CASSHIAGSYEQYF
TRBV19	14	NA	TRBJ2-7	CASSWGDRSYEQYF
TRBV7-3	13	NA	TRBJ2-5	CASSTQGQETQYF
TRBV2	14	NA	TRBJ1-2	CASSEGRGQDGYTF
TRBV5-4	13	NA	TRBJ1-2	CASSTGQNYGYTF
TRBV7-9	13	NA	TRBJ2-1	CASSLSVYNEQFF
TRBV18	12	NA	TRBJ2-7	CASSQGPYEQYF
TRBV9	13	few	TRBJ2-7	CASSLGTSYEQYF
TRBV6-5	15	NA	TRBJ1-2	CASSYSGQGRYGYTF
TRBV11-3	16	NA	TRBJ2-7	CASSPRSPGGLNEQYF
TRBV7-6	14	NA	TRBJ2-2	CASSLLARTGELFF
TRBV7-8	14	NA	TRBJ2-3	CASRTGGRTDTQYF
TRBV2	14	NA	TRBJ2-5	CASKTLQNKETQYF
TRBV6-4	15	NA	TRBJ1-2	CASSDSYRGDYGYTF
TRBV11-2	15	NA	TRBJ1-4	CASSKIISTNEKLFF
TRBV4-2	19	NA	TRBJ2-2	CASSQRSSGGAYGTGELFF
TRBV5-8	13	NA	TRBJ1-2	CASSSEVSYGYTF
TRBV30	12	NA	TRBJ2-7	CAWSKVRYEQYF
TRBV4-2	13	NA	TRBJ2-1	CASSELDGDEQFF
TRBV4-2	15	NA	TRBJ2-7	CASSQEVQGIYEQYF
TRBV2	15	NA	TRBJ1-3	CASSDDRLTGNTIYF
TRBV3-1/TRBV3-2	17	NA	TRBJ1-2	CASSTRTGPQGNYGYTF
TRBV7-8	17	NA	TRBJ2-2	CASSLGGRAGTTGELFF
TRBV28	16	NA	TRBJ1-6	CASSIPGTGTNSPLHF
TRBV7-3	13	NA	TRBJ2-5	CASSSTSEGTQYF
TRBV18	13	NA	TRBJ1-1	CASSLDRHTEAFF
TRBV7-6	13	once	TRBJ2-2	CATRGGTAGELFF
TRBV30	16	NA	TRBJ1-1	CAWSDRQEEWLAEAFF
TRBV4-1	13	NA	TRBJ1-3	CASSQPGTVSIYF
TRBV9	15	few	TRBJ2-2	CASSVGGARTGELFF
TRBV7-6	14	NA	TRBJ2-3	CASSLLTGTDTQYF
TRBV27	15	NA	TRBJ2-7	CASSLSGQGPHEQYF
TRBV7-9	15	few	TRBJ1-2	CASSSYRGPQGGYTF
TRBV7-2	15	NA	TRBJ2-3	CASSLSYAGEGTQYF
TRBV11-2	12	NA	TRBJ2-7	CASSAQGREQYF
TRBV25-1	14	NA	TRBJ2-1	CASTPGLSYNEQFF
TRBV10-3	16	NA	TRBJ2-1	CAISTVPGQGPNEQFF
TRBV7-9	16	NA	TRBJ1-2	CASSLDAEAQRYGYTF
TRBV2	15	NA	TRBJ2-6	CASSDTGAGANVLTF
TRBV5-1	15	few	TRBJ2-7	CASRHGGDRSFEQYF
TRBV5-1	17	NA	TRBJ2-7	CASSLSDFSGETYEQYF
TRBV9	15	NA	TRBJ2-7	CASSAGGTGVPQQYF
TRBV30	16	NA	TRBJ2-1	CAWTSGRAALFNEQFF
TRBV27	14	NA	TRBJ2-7	CASATGSMFYEQYF
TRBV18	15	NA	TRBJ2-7	CASSEGLAKTYEQYF
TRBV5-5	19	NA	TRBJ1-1	CASSFGARRMDGTQTEAFF